The clone carrying this T cell receptor beta chain was seen more than once but under ten times. The antigen remains undetermined. This specimen comes from a study of CD8 T cells in ankylosing spondylitis. Points from the study as a whole: Ankylosing spondylitis blood appeared to carry a characteristic TCR beta motif of roughly eight highly homologous variants. Clones linked to disease were reported to show significant enrichment in matched ankylosing spondylitis synovial fluid. Earlier studies detected some motif variants in reactive arthritis synovial fluid and blood.

Per the germline V gene, CDR1 is MDHEN and CDR2 is SYDVKM. The CDR3 loop spans 15 amino acids. Losses at the gene ends were 5 bases for V and 0 bases for J; bases not matched to a gene: 7. Quantitative 5'-RACE with molecular barcodes was used to make the TCR beta libraries. Each CDR3 protein is one row after TCRdb ran MiXCR on the 5' RACE reads. The sample yields approximately 40,000 distinct CDR3 sequences, 6% seen once. This sequence originates from a male donor with ankylosing spondylitis or in good health (not recorded which). The chain employs TRBV28 and TRBJ2-7; TRBD2 matches 7 bases. Sequencing was done on a sample of blood, either unsorted or a sorted T cell fraction (not recorded which). The CDR3 loop is CASSGAGRHSYEQYF. CDR3 in DNA: TGTGCCAGCAGTGGAGCGGGACGGCACTCCTACGAGCAGTACTTC.